The clone carrying this T cell receptor (beta chain) came up many times. Its antigen remains unknown. The junction departs from the called germline gene at one end, perhaps through a read error. This specimen comes from a study of T-cell reconstitution after alpha-beta-depleted transplantation in children. Whole-study results and caveats: From newly produced T cells came most of the T-cell counts and diversity one year after transplant. Some patients' high day-60 TCRbeta diversity was traced to surviving recipient T cells and thymic progenitors.

Germline V gene lookup returns CDR1 SSHAT and CDR2 FNYEAQ (reference sequence). CDR3 length: 17 residues. Preparation of the TCRbeta library involved a method that used unique molecular identifiers. TCRdb re-derived calls from the PCR reads in MiXCR, one entry per CDR3 protein. This sample yields about 260,000 distinct CDR3 sequences, of which around 7.5% are seen a single time; about 6.4% belongs to the top ten. This TCR was sampled from a male patient aged 10-17 years who had a stem cell transplant for acute lymphoblastic leukemia, so the T cells may come from the graft donor. Sequenced here: PBMCs, mostly from graft donor cells, sampled 180 days after TCRalphabeta/CD19-depleted stem cell transplant. The chain uses TRBV7-7 and TRBJ2-3; maybe TRBD2 (6 bases). The CDR3 DNA is TGTGCTAGCAGCTTAGAGACCCCAGGCGGGGCGGCAGATACGCAGTATTTT. It encodes CASSLETPGGAADTQYF.